This is a list of T cell receptor beta chains from one sample in a study of T cell repertoires in ileal Crohn's disease. TCRdb's table, derived via immunoSEQ multiplex PCR, lists solely in-frame clones and lacks some. The sample includes about 6,400 clones, roughly 77% seen only once; the top ten take approximately 17%. Sequencing was carried out using ileal tissue. These receptors came from an adult with Crohn's disease. CDR3s include the opening cysteine and the closing phenylalanine or tryptophan. D genes are given only for firm matches. Size is omitted from some rows. Given values are once, few, many or a class for expanded clones.

TRBJ2-7,TRBV2,NA,NA,TGTGCCAGCAGTGTACGAGAGGACGAGCAGTACTTC,CASSVREDEQYF
TRBJ1-2,TRBV10-3,TRBD1,NA,TGTGCCATCCTCCGGGGACAGGGGGAGGGCGGCTACACCTTC,CAILRGQGEGGYTF
TRBJ2-5,TRBV9,TRBD2,NA,TGTGCCAGCAGCGTAGTTGGCGGGAGCAGAGAGACCCAGTACTTC,CASSVVGGSRETQYF
TRBJ1-4,TRBV2,TRBD1,NA,TGTGCCAGCAGAGCAGGTTGGACAGGAGTACGTGAAAAACTGTTTTTT,CASRAGWTGVREKLFF
TRBJ2-2,TRBV5-1,NA,NA,TGCGCCAGCAGTCCCCGGGACATCACCGGGGAGCTGTTTTTT,CASSPRDITGELFF
TRBJ1-5,TRBV7-9,NA,NA,TGTGCCAGCAGCTTAGCGGGCAGCAATCAGCCCCAGCATTTT,CASSLAGSNQPQHF
TRBJ1-3,TRBV7-2,NA,few,TGTGCCAGCAGCTTTTCCGGTGGAAACACCATATATTTT,CASSFSGGNTIYF
TRBJ1-5,TRBV19,NA,NA,TGTGCCAGTAGTCCCCTCTCTAGTGGTGGCTGGAATCAGCCCCAGCATTTT,CASSPLSSGGWNQPQHF
TRBJ1-2,TRBV7-2,TRBD1,NA,TGTGCCAGCAGCGCAGGGGGTGGCTACACCTTC,CASSAGGGYTF
TRBJ2-7,TRBV4-3,TRBD1,once,TGCGCCAGCAGCCAAGGACCGGGACAGGGTTCCTACGAGCAGTACTTC,CASSQGPGQGSYEQYF
TRBJ1-1,TRBV6-5,TRBD1,NA,TGTGCCAGCAGTGGGACAGGTGACCACACTGAAGCTTTCTTT,CASSGTGDHTEAFF
TRBJ1-3,TRBV2,NA,NA,TGTGCCAGCACCCAACTACCTGGAAACACCATATATTTT,CASTQLPGNTIYF
TRBJ2-7,TRBV6-5,NA,NA,TGTGCCAGCACCTCATTCCCCCAGGGAAACGAGCAGTACTTC,CASTSFPQGNEQYF
TRBJ2-7,TRBV2,TRBD1,medium-sized,TGTGCCAGCAGTGAAGGCAGAGGACAGGGGAACGAGCAGTACTTC,CASSEGRGQGNEQYF
TRBJ1-2,TRBV9,NA,NA,TGTGCCAGCATTACAGGGACCCCTGGCTACACCTTC,CASITGTPGYTF
TRBJ2-3,TRBV28,TRBD1,NA,TGTGCCAGCAGTTCGGGGACAGGGGTCACAGATACGCAGTATTTT,CASSSGTGVTDTQYF
TRBJ2-5,TRBV29-1,NA,NA,TGTAACTGCTTAGGGGCCTCGTGGGAGACCCAGTACTTC,CNCLGASWETQYF
TRBJ2-1,TRBV9,NA,few,TGTGCCAGCAGCGGGTCCAGCTCCTACAATGAGCAGTTCTTC,CASSGSSSYNEQFF
TRBJ1-1,TRBV7-9,NA,NA,TGTGCCAGCAGCTTAGCGTTAGGGGGGGGTTTGGACACTGAAGCTTTCTTT,CASSLALGGGLDTEAFF
TRBJ2-5,TRBV28,NA,few,TGTGCCAGCATTAACAGGGGACTTGGGAAGGAGACCCAGTACTTC,CASINRGLGKETQYF
TRBJ1-5,TRBV28,TRBD1,few,TGTGCCAGCAAACTACGACTCGGGACAGGGGGCTATAGCAATCAGCCCCAGCATTTT,CASKLRLGTGGYSNQPQHF
TRBJ1-3,TRBV28,TRBD1,NA,TGTGCCAGCAGCAGGCCCGACAGGGCTGTCTCTGGAAACACCATATATTTT,CASSRPDRAVSGNTIYF
TRBJ2-7,TRBV10-3,NA,NA,TGTGCCATCAGTGAATTACCCCTCCTCGGCGAGCAGTACTTC,CAISELPLLGEQYF
TRBJ2-1,TRBV5-4,TRBD2,NA,TGTGCCAGCAGCGGGACTAGCGGCTCCTACAATGAGCAGTTCTTC,CASSGTSGSYNEQFF
TRBJ2-1,TRBV11-2,TRBD2,NA,TGTGCCAGCAGCTCGACTAGCGGCTACAATGAGCAGTTCTTC,CASSSTSGYNEQFF
TRBJ2-1,TRBV7-2,TRBD2,NA,TGTGCCAGCAGCGCTAGCGGGAGTCTAAAAGAGCAGTTCTTC,CASSASGSLKEQFF
TRBJ2-7,TRBV30,TRBD2,few,TGTGCCTGGGGGGGACTAGCTACTAAGGAGCAGTACTTC,CAWGGLATKEQYF
TRBJ1-5,TRBV19,NA,few,TGTGCCAGTACCCCCGAGCCTCGGTCCCAGCCCCAGCATTTT,CASTPEPRSQPQHF
TRBJ2-1,TRBV28,NA,NA,TGTGCCAGCAGTTCGGGGGACGGTTTAAATGAGCAGTTCTTC,CASSSGDGLNEQFF
TRBJ1-5,TRBV5-1,NA,NA,TGCGCCAGCAGCCCCCAGGGTTTGGATCAGCCCCAGCATTTT,CASSPQGLDQPQHF
TRBJ2-7,TRBV28,TRBD2,NA,TGTGCCAGCAGTTCCCCGGGAGGTGGCACTTCCTACGAGCAGTACTTC,CASSSPGGGTSYEQYF
TRBJ2-7,TRBV4-3,TRBD1,NA,TGCGCCAGCAGCCAAGATTATCGGGACAGGGCTTACGAGCAGTACTTC,CASSQDYRDRAYEQYF